These T cell receptor beta chains were read from a single sample in a study of spatial heterogeneity in lung cancer. MiXCR was run by TCRdb on the 5' RACE reads, yielding one entry per CDR3 protein. Among roughly 39,000 distinct CDR3 sequences listed, about 6% were seen once. The sample was PBMCs, taken at surgery. Receptor source: a male donor with early-stage non-small cell lung cancer. Both conserved end residues are part of each CDR3. Fields, in order: V gene, J gene, clone size, CDR3 length, D gene, CDR3 DNA, CDR3 protein. The D gene is left open where the match is weak. Size is omitted from some rows. Given values are once, few, many or a class for expanded clones.

>TRBV7-2|TRBJ1-3|.|15|.
TGTGCCAGCAGCCCTTACACAGGGAAGGGAAAAACCATATATTTT
CASSPYTGKGKTIYF
>TRBV7-9|TRBJ2-2|.|16|TRBD1
TGTGCCAGCAGCCCCAGGGGGCGCGGTAACACCGGGGAGCTGTTTTTT
CASSPRGRGNTGELFF
>TRBV5-4|TRBJ2-3|many|12|.
TGTGCCAGCAGCCCTAAAGGGGATACGCAGTATTTT
CASSPKGDTQYF
>TRBV28|TRBJ1-3|many|16|.
TGTGCCAGCAGTTTCCTCCGGGGGCAGGGTAGAAACACCATATATTTT
CASSFLRGQGRNTIYF
>TRBV20-1|TRBJ2-1|many|13|.
TGCAGTGCCTCTACTTTGGGCCTGTATGAGCAGTTCTTC
CSASTLGLYEQFF
>TRBV12-3/TRBV12-4|TRBJ2-2|.|15|.
TGTGCCAGCAGTTTAAGGGCGTTGGGCACCGGGGAGCTGTTTTTT
CASSLRALGTGELFF
>TRBV7-9|TRBJ2-1|few|13|TRBD2
TGTGCCAGCAGTCCCGGGGGGGCTTGGGAGCAGTTCTTC
CASSPGGAWEQFF
>TRBV11-2|TRBJ2-1|many|17|TRBD2
TGTGCCAGCAGCTTAGTTCGACGGGGGGGCTCCTACAATGAGCAGTTCTTC
CASSLVRRGGSYNEQFF
>TRBV5-1|TRBJ2-7|.|13|.
TGCGCCAGCAGTTTAGGTTCCTCCTACGAGCAGTACTTC
CASSLGSSYEQYF
>TRBV7-9|TRBJ2-5|many|14|.
TGTGCCAGCAGCTTATACCAGGGGAAAGAGACCCAGTACTTC
CASSLYQGKETQYF
>TRBV20-1|TRBJ1-2|few|11|.
TGCAGTGCTACAGGGAACTATGGCTACACCTTC
CSATGNYGYTF
>TRBV5-1|TRBJ2-3|many|16|TRBD1
TGCGCCAGCAGCTTCCGAGGGGACAGGTCCACAGATACGCAGTATTTT
CASSFRGDRSTDTQYF
>TRBV19|TRBJ2-7|few|14|TRBD2
TGTGCCAGTAAAACGAGCGGGAGCTCCTACGAGCAGTACTTC
CASKTSGSSYEQYF